The 16 T cell receptor beta chains listed next were all sequenced from one sample in a study of CD8+CD57+ T cells in acquired aplastic anemia (dated by TCRdb to 2016 to 2019). Patients chosen for sequencing had shown expansion of CD8+CD57+ cells by flow cytometry. Sequencing was performed on an Illumina HiSeq 2000. Profiling of TCR beta VDJ combinations and CDR3 sequences used genomic DNA as the template. TCRdb reran the public reads through fastp at Q25 and MiXCR, keeping productive beta chains. Every CDR3 protein is listed once, alongside the most common genes and DNA of its rows. This sample gives 150,000 to 200,000 distinct CDR3 sequences in total; around 48% of them show up just once. 1.8% of the sample rests with the top ten. Sequencing was carried out using sorted CD4+, CD8+, or CD8+CD57+ T cells (not recorded which) from PBMCs. These receptor sequences come from a human donor with aplastic anemia.

The chain combines TRBV5-1 with TRBJ2-5; 9 nucleotides line up with TRBD2. Trimming at V came to 1 base and at J to 5 bases, leaving 9 bases not matched to a gene. Germline CDR1 reads SGHRS; CDR2 reads YFSETQ. This CDR3 spans 16 amino acids. The CDR3 coding sequence is TGCGCCAGCAGCTTGCAGTCGGCGGGGGGGCCGGAGACCCAGTACTTC. Translation: CASSLQSAGGPETQYF.

A note on this clonotype: In this CDR3 the conserved last residue, phenylalanine or tryptophan, is missing, so a read error is likely. The DNA is omitted, as the CDR3 cannot be located on it reliably, and the CDR3 follows TCRdb's listing. This rearrangement joins TRBV7-2 to TRBJ2-6; TRBD1 was called by the table and not checked on the DNA. Germline CDR1 reads SGHTA; CDR2 reads FQGNSA. A total of 15 residues make up the CDR3, ends included. The CDR3: CASSWTASGANVLTS.

This clonotype was seen a handful of times. The genes are TRBV6-2 or TRBV6-3 and TRBJ1-4; D is unclear. Germline loops: CDR1 MNHEY, CDR2 SVGEGT. The germline V and J ends were trimmed by 4 bases and 7 bases, with 7 bases remaining between them. This CDR3 comprises 12 residues. CDR3 in DNA: TGTGCCAGCAGTTCCAGCGTTGAAAAACTGTTTTTT. Translation gives CASSSSVEKLFF.

Of note for this clonotype: One end of the junction fails to match germline, which may point to a read error. J is TRBJ2-2 and V is TRBV6-5; D tentatively reads TRBD1 or TRBD2 (5 bases each). This CDR3 has 16 residues. Germline CDR1 reads MNHEY; CDR2 reads SVGAGI. CDR3 bases: TGTGCCAGCAGTCACCGGGACCGGGATAACACCGGGGAGCCGTTTTTT. The encoded protein is CASSHRDRDNTGEPFF.

This clonotype was counted many times. The chain carries TRBV27 and TRBJ1-6, with 9 nucleotides matching TRBD1. Germline values: CDR1 MNHEY, CDR2 SMNVEV (reference sequence). V lost 6 bases to trimming and J lost 10 bases; unmatched junction nucleotides: 13. The CDR3 length is 16 residues. DNA for the CDR3: TGTGCCAGCAGACCGGGACAGGGTACCCTTCTATCACCCCTCCACTTT. It specifies CASRPGQGTLLSPLHF.

The rearrangement joins TRBV2 to TRBJ2-7, with D uncertain. This CDR3 region has 12 residues. From germline, CDR1 is SNHLY and CDR2 FYNNEI. The germline V and J ends were trimmed by 7 bases and 1 base, with 8 bases remaining between them. The CDR3 sequence is CASNPTSYEQYF. As DNA, the CDR3 is TGTGCCAGCAATCCGACGTCCTACGAGCAGTACTTC.

This clonotype was observed at least ten times. The V and J genes are TRBV2 and TRBJ2-7; D is unresolved. Trimming cost V 3 bases and J 3 bases, with 0 bases left between them. The length of the CDR3 is 10 residues. Germline-derived CDR1 and CDR2 are SNHLY and FYNNEI. CDR3 DNA sequence: TGTGCCAGCAGTGACTACGAGCAGTACTTC. Protein product: CASSDYEQYF.

This clonotype has just a few counts. The chain links TRBV28 to TRBJ2-7; TRBD1 agrees at 8 bases. The CDR3 runs 14 residues. Germline V CDR1 and CDR2: MDHEN, SYDVKM. After removal of 6 bases from V and 2 bases from J, the junction contained 6 bases not matched to a gene. The CDR3: CASSSGGAAYEQYF. CDR3 in DNA: TGTGCCAGCAGCTCAGGGGGCGCTGCCTACGAGCAGTACTTC.

This clonotype was recorded many times. The V and J genes are TRBV9 and TRBJ1-1; D is undetermined. The CDR3 runs 19 residues. Germline CDR1 is SGDLS and CDR2 is YYNGEE. Trimming shortened V by 0 bases and J by 4 bases, and 25 bases separated the two germline ends. The CDR3 DNA reads as TGTGCCAGCAGCGTAGTGCCCCAGAGTTCTGTTGCGATTCGCACTGAAGCTTTCTTT. It encodes CASSVVPQSSVAIRTEAFF.

This clonotype was counted ten times or more. The genes are TRBV7-2 and TRBJ1-1, with no clear D. Germline lookup yields CDR1 SGHTA and CDR2 FQGNSA. CDR3 length: 11 amino acids. Trimming took off 4 bases at V and 6 bases at J, with 6 bases between the two ends. In nucleotides, the CDR3 is TGTGCCAGCAGCTGGACGGCTGAAGCTTTCTTT. The encoded protein is CASSWTAEAFF.

The J gene is TRBJ2-7, the V gene TRBV19; D uncertain. This CDR3 comprises 12 residues. Germline V lookup: CDR1 LNHDA, CDR2 SQIVND (reference sequence). V was pared by 5 bases and J by 4 bases, with 9 bases between. DNA of the CDR3: TGTGCCAGTAGTTCACCCCATTACGAGCAGTACTTC. This sequence encodes CASSSPHYEQYF.

The chain is built from TRBV3-1 and TRBJ1-6, with TRBD1 matching 9 bases. Germline V gives CDR1 LGHDT, CDR2 YNNKEL (reference sequence). After removal of 5 bases from V and 10 bases from J, the junction contained 9 bases not matched to a gene. The CDR3 loop spans 15 amino acids. This CDR3 reads CASSASGTGRSPLHF. The CDR3 DNA is TGTGCCAGCAGCGCAAGCGGGACAGGGCGCTCACCCCTCCACTTT.

This clonotype was observed at least ten times. The rearrangement joins TRBV20-1 to TRBJ1-1; a weak D match, TRBD1 (6 bases). The CDR3 has 14 residues. Germline V gene lookup returns CDR1 DFQATT and CDR2 SNEGSKA (reference sequence). V lost 1 base, J lost 1 base, and 10 bases lay in between. CDR3 coding DNA: TGCAGTGCTAGAGTGGGGGCTAAGAACACTGAAGCTTTCTTT. This translates into CSARVGAKNTEAFF.

With regard to this clonotype: Just one base apart from a much larger clone, this may be a read error. The gene calls are TRBV11-2 and TRBJ2-4; a possible D gene is TRBD1 (6 bases). This CDR3 comprises 16 residues. Germline V gives CDR1 SGHAT, CDR2 FQNNGV. CDR3 sequence (DNA): TGTGCCAGCAGCCCCCAGCAGGGGATGGCCAAAAACGTTCAGTACTTC. It yields the protein CASSPQQGMAKNVQYF.

V and J are TRBV6-1 and TRBJ2-2; perhaps TRBD2 as D (5 bases). Trimming cost V 6 bases and J 8 bases, with 10 bases left between them. CDR1 is MNHNS, CDR2 SASEGT, per germline. The CDR3 contains 12 residues. CDR3 DNA sequence: TGTGCCAGCAGCACACTAGAGGGGGAGCTGTTTTTT. It translates to CASSTLEGELFF.

This clonotype was observed a few times. The chain combines TRBV7-2 with TRBJ2-7; maybe TRBD1 (5 bases). Trimming took off 5 bases at V and 2 bases at J, with 16 bases between the two ends. Looked up from germline, CDR1 is SGHTA and CDR2 is FQGNSA. The CDR3 length is 15 residues. DNA for the CDR3: TGTGCCAGCAGCCTTCCGGAAGGGGTAGCCTACGAGCAGTACTTC. Protein sequence: CASSLPEGVAYEQYF.